Only a few counts were recorded for the clone carrying this T cell receptor beta chain. Its specificity is unknown. This sample is part of a study of identical twins. Unique molecular identifiers were present on the cDNA, and a universal primer site came from template switching. Via MiXCR, TCRdb re-called the 5' RACE reads, giving one row per CDR3 protein. Among nearly 650,000 distinct CDR3 sequences listed, 7.1% were seen once. CDR1 and CDR2 (germline): SGHRS, YFSETQ. This CDR3 region has 15 residues. V lost 0 bases and J 6 bases, leaving 13 bases between the germline ends. Study-level findings and limits: Without tracking the same donors, conclusions rested on cross-sectional statistical analysis. Memory repertoires showed no such pattern, whereas abundant cord blood beta clonotypes carried fewer insertions.

A further study also used this sample, focusing on yellow fever vaccine responses in identical twins. Per that study: Reported findings indicate that twins' vaccine T cell responses seemed partially convergent, partially personalized.

The receptor was derived from a woman aged 18 to 35 in good health. The chain employs TRBV5-1 and TRBJ2-1, with no clear D. What was sequenced was PBMCs. The CDR3 DNA reads TGCGCCAGCAGCTTGGCTCTAGGTGCCGTCAATGAGCAGTTCTTC. Residues: CASSLALGAVNEQFF. Together with reference TRBV5-1 and TRBJ2-1, the CDR3 gives the full variable domain: KAGVTQTPRYLIKTRGQQVTLSCSPISGHRSVSWYQQTPGQGLQFLFEYFSETQRNKGNFPGRFSGRQFSNSRSEMNVSTLELGDSALYLCASSLALGAVNEQFFGPGTRLTVL.